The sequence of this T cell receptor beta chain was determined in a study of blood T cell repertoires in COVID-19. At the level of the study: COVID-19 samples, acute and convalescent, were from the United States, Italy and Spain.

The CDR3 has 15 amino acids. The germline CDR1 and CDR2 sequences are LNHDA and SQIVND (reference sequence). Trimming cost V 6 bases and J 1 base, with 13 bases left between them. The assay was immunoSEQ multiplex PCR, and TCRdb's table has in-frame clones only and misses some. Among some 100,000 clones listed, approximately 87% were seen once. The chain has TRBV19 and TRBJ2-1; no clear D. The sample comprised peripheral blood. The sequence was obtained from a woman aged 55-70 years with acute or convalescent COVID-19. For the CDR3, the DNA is TGTGCCAGTAGAAGCTTGGTCCATTCCTACAATGAGCAGTTCTTC. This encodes CASRSLVHSYNEQFF.